This T cell receptor beta chain was captured by sequencing in a study of vaccination and CD4 T cells after COVID-19. Overall study context: There were six male and four female convalescents, and two of them were Hispanic. Notes on the study in general: A median approximately 86% of convalescent patients' SARS-CoV-2-reactive clones emerged only after vaccination.

Treatment: approximately 10-day PBMC culture with coronavirus spike peptide pools or control peptides (ViraFEST assay). Using peptide pools, antigen-specific T cells were expanded in ViraFEST before TCRs were sequenced. The Oncomine TCR Beta short-read assay sequenced DNA from cultured CD4+ T cells. TCRdb passed the PCR reads through MiXCR, listing each CDR3 protein once. The sample holds about 13,000 distinct CDR3 sequences, roughly 44% seen once. Turning to this clonotype: Antigen: not known.

CDR3 length: 14 amino acids. Trimming pared 1 base from V and 4 bases from J, leaving 8 bases between. Germline V lookup: CDR1 MDHEN, CDR2 SYDVKM. The chain combines TRBV28 with TRBJ1-3, with no clear D. The TCR sequence derives from a human donor who had recovered from COVID-19. Sequencing was carried out using CD4+ T cells from blood, cultured in vitro. The CDR3 reads CASSLSFRGNTIYF. CDR3 nucleotide sequence: TGTGCCAGCAGTTTATCCTTCCGGGGAAACACCATATATTTT. Full variable domain (rest looked up from reference TRBV28 and TRBJ1-3): DVKVTQSSRYLVKRTGEKVFLECVQDMDHENMFWYRQDPGLGLRLIYFSYDVKMKEKGDIPEGYSVSREKKERFSLILESASTNQTSMYLCASSLSFRGNTIYFGEGSWLTVV.